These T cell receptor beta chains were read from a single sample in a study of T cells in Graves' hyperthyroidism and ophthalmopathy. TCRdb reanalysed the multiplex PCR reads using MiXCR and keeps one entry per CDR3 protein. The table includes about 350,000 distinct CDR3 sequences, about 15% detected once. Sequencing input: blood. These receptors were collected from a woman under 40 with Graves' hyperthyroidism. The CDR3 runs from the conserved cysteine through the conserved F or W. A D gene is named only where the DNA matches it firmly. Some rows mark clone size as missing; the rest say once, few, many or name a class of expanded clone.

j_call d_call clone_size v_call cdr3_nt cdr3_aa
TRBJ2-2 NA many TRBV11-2 TGTGCCAGCAGCTTAACGGGGCGAGGCGCGAACACCGGGGAGCTGTTTTTT CASSLTGRGANTGELFF
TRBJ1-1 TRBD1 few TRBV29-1 TGCAGCGTTGATGGTTTGGCAGGGGGCACTGAAGCTTTCTTT CSVDGLAGGTEAFF
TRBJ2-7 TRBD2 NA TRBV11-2 TGTGCCAGCCGCCGGGCGGGGGCTAGCGGGAGGGCCAAGGTCTCCTACGAGCAGTACTTC CASRRAGASGRAKVSYEQYF
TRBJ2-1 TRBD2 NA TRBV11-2 TGTGCCAGCAGCTTAGGGCCCGGGACTAGCGGGAGGGAGCAGTTCTTC CASSLGPGTSGREQFF
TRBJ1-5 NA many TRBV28 TGTGCCAGCAGTTTCGTCTCAGGTTATCAGCCCCAGCATTTT CASSFVSGYQPQHF
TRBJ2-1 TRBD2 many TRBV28 TGTGCCAGCAGGACACCCGGGGGGAATGAGCAGTTCTTC CASRTPGGNEQFF
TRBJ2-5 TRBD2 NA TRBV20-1 TGCAGTGCTAGATCCGGGACTAGCGGAAAAGAGGCCCAGTACTTC CSARSGTSGKEAQYF
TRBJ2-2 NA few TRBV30 TGTGCCTGGAGTGTTAGAGGGTACACCGGGGAGCTGTTTTTT CAWSVRGYTGELFF
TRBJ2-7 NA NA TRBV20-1 TGCAGTGCCATCGGGCGGAACCCGCTGGGGACGTACGAGCAGTACTTC CSAIGRNPLGTYEQYF
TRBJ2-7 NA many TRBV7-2 TGTGCCAGCAGTTTAGGCTCCCTCTACGAGCAGTACTTC CASSLGSLYEQYF
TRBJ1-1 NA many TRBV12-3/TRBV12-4 TGTGCCAGCAGTAAGGCCGGGGGGCTGAACACTGAAGCTTTCTTT CASSKAGGLNTEAFF
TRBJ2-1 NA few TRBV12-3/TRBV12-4 TGTGCCAGCAGTCCCCCGGGGCGGCCCCACAATGAGCAGTTCTTC CASSPPGRPHNEQFF
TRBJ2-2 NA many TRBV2 TGTGCCGGGGGGCCCAGCGGGTTGGACACCGGGGAGCTGTTTTTT CAGGPSGLDTGELFF